The entry that follows covers one T cell receptor (beta chain) sequence. What it binds is unknown. The sample belongs to a study of cytomegalovirus exposure and HLA in healthy donors. Across the study: Within the Caucasian-associated ancestry cluster were under 85% of the approximately 400 genotyped donors.

The study, taken as a whole, reports: Researchers left out some V segments, among them TRBV6-2 and TRBV6-3, as indistinguishable. The study flagged about 160 TCR beta chains as cytomegalovirus-associated.

Donors were ostensibly healthy at sampling, although undocumented immune exposures were probable. The study ran its PCR with 60 Vbeta and 13 Jbeta primers. The assay was immunoSEQ multiplex PCR, and TCRdb's table has in-frame clones only and misses some. The sample lists around 170,000 clones; around 78% were seen once. Germline V gives CDR1 SEHNR, CDR2 FQNEAQ (reference sequence). The CDR3 consists of 19 residues. Unmatched junction bases numbered 14, after V lost 5 bases and J lost 0 bases. The sequencing sample was made of PBMCs. This chain joins TRBV7-9 and TRBJ2-3; 10 nucleotides align to TRBD2. The receptor was derived from a middle-aged man in good health and CMV-seronegative. This CDR3 is CASSARTSGPLSSTDTQYF. The CDR3 coding sequence is TGTGCCAGCAGCGCCCGGACTAGCGGCCCCCTCTCTAGCACAGATACGCAGTATTTT.